This T cell receptor beta chain was sequenced for a study of CD4 T cells in relation to SARS-CoV-2 and coronaviruses. Study-wide background: TCR beta CDR3s were sequenced after approximately nine-day antigen culture of PBMCs. Crossreactive spike epitopes shared across donors were mapped to their HLA restriction.

Study outcomes and limitations: Each donor contributed either pre-pandemic or post-infection samples, not both.

This clone was detected only once. Antigen unknown. Sequenced by immunoSEQ multiplex PCR; TCRdb stores in-frame clones only, minus some. The sample gives fewer than 25,000 clones, approximately 68% of which show up once; around 20% is in the top ten. With 5 bases clipped from V and 7 bases from J, the junction kept 11 bases outside the gene matches. There are 15 residues in the CDR3. Germline V lookup: CDR1 SGHTA, CDR2 FQGNSA. Before the COVID-19 pandemic, during about 2011-2019, CD4+ T cells were taken from unexposed donors. The cells were cultured for approximately 10 days before CD4+ T cells were isolated. As cell numbers allowed, unexposed-donor CD4+ T cells faced SARS-CoV-2 S/N and four cold-coronavirus spikes.

The genes are TRBV7-2 and TRBJ2-7, with 10 bases lining up with TRBD1. Sequences were obtained from CD4+ T cells from PBMCs, cultured in vitro. The receptor was isolated from a human donor in good health. The CDR3 coding sequence is TGTGCCAGCAGCGCCCGCGGACAGGGGGGTGGGGAGCAGTACTTC. Amino acid sequence: CASSARGQGGGEQYF.